The 14 T cell receptor beta chains below come from one sample, sequenced in a study of identical twins. TCRdb redid the calling of the 5' RACE reads with MiXCR, one entry per CDR3 protein. This repertoire shows just over 450,000 distinct CDR3 sequences, over 12% found once; its top ten account for roughly 0.56%. The same data also went into a second study, on yellow fever vaccine responses in identical twins.

The specimen sequenced was CD4+ T cells sorted from blood. Receptors were obtained from a woman aged 18-29 years in good health.

This clonotype turned up a few times. The chain is built from TRBV27 and TRBJ1-2, with D tentatively TRBD1 (5 bases). This CDR3 has 17 residues. Germline assignment: CDR1 MNHEY and CDR2 SMNVEV (reference sequence). V lost 6 bases and J 2 bases, leaving 22 bases between the germline ends. In nucleotides, the CDR3 is TGTGCCAGCAGGAAGACCCTACAGGATGTCCCCAACTATGGCTACACCTTC. This sequence encodes CASRKTLQDVPNYGYTF.

The V call is TRBV20-1, the J call TRBJ2-1; 11 nucleotides match TRBD2. CDR1 and CDR2 from the germline V gene are DFQATT and SNEGSKA (reference sequence). V shed 0 bases, J shed 8 bases, and the junction held 6 bases outside the gene matches. This CDR3 region has 15 residues. CDR3 sequence reads: CSARDLTSGIYEQFF. The CDR3 nucleotides read TGCAGTGCTAGAGACCTGACTAGCGGGATCTATGAGCAGTTCTTC.

This clonotype was seen many times. J is TRBJ2-7 and V is TRBV12-3 or TRBV12-4; the match to TRBD1 covers 8 bases. Trimming removed 5 bases from V and 9 bases from J; junction bases left unmatched: 15. CDR3 length equals 15 residues. CDR3 DNA sequence: TGTGCCAGCAGTCCCCGGGCCCACAGGGGGTTATTGCAGTACTTC. This codes for CASSPRAHRGLLQYF.

There are a few counts of this clonotype. This chain connects TRBV14 to TRBJ2-7, with D possibly matching TRBD2 (5 bases). Trimming took 4 bases from V and 4 from J, leaving 14 bases between them. Germline V lookup: CDR1 SGHDN, CDR2 FVKESK. This CDR3 is 14 amino acids long. The CDR3: CASSPYRTGYEQYF. CDR3 DNA: TGTGCCAGCAGCCCTTATCGGACGGGATACGAGCAGTACTTC.

For the CDR3, the DNA is TGCAGCGCCGCTCAAGGGGGCACCGGGGAGCTGTTTTTT. Its protein is CSAAQGGTGELFF. The gene calls are TRBV29-1 and TRBJ2-2; the D gene is possibly TRBD1 (6 bases). Trimming took 7 bases from V and 4 from J, leaving 13 bases between them. Germline lookup yields CDR1 SQVTM and CDR2 ANQGSEA. This CDR3 has 13 amino acids.

J is TRBJ2-2 and V is TRBV20-1, with 8 bases identical to TRBD1. This CDR3 has 20 amino acids. The germline CDR1 and CDR2 sequences are DFQATT and SNEGSKA (reference sequence). Trimming took 7 bases from V and 0 from J; bases not matched to a gene: 22. CDR3 nucleotides: TGCAGTGATCATTCCGGGACAGGCGCCACAATCCAAACGAACACCGGGGAGCTGTTTTTT. Amino acids: CSDHSGTGATIQTNTGELFF.

V and J are TRBV6-2 or TRBV6-3 and TRBJ2-5; a possible D gene is TRBD1 (6 bases). The germline gives CDR1 MNHEY, CDR2 SVGEGT. The CDR3 has 11 amino acids. V lost 8 bases, J lost 5 bases, and 9 bases lay in between. DNA for the CDR3: TGTGCCAGCTTGCAGGGGGAGACCCAGTACTTC. It codes for CASLQGETQYF.

This clonotype showed up just a few times. The chain combines TRBV20-1 with TRBJ2-1, with D perhaps TRBD1 (6 bases). V dropped 6 bases and J dropped 9 bases, with 21 bases sitting between them. The CDR3 runs to 14 residues. Germline CDR1 DFQATT, CDR2 SNEGSKA (reference sequence). The CDR3 here is CSARRSKGESEQFF. CDR3 coding DNA: TGCAGTGCCCGGCGCAGTAAGGGGGAAAGTGAGCAGTTCTTC.

As for this clonotype: One end of the junction fails to match germline, which may point to a read error. The chain has TRBV24-1 and TRBJ2-6, with TRBD1 matching 11 bases. CDR3 size: 17 residues. CDR1 and CDR2 (germline): KGHDR, SFDVKD. CDR3 amino acids: CATSDVGQGAGDNVLTF. CDR3 DNA: TGTGCCACCAGTGATGTCGGACAGGGGGCCGGGGACAACGTCCTGACTTTC.

This chain links TRBV20-1 with TRBJ1-2; 7 bases map to TRBD1. Germline V gene data show CDR1 as DFQATT and CDR2 as SNEGSKA (reference sequence). The CDR3 is made up of 13 amino acids. J was trimmed by 2 bases and V by 2 bases; bases with no gene match: 2. DNA of the CDR3: TGCAGTGCTAGACCGGACAGGAACTATGGCTACACCTTC. This sequence encodes CSARPDRNYGYTF.

This clonotype was observed a few times. The rearrangement uses TRBV24-1 and TRBJ2-6; D gene unclear. CDR1 KGHDR and CDR2 SFDVKD come from the germline V gene. The CDR3 loop spans 14 amino acids. The V end lost 4 bases, the J end lost 4 bases, and 7 bases lay between the germline ends. Here the CDR3 reads CATSEAGGANVLTF. The DNA for the CDR3 is TGTGCCACCAGTGAGGCAGGAGGGGCCAACGTCCTGACTTTC.

This clonotype came up a few times. This chain joins TRBV15 and TRBJ2-3, with 9 bases lining up with TRBD2. Losses at the gene ends were 9 bases for V and 1 base for J; bases not matched to a gene: 2. This CDR3 spans 13 amino acids. Germline values: CDR1 LNHNV, CDR2 YYDKDF (reference sequence). The CDR3 coding sequence is TGTGCCACTAAGCGGGGGGGCACAGATACGCAGTATTTT. Translated: CATKRGGTDTQYF.

The sample holds a few counts of this clonotype. The rearrangement joins TRBV20-1 to TRBJ2-7; D perhaps matches TRBD2 (5 bases). The ends were cut back, 3 bases at V and 2 bases at J, with 17 bases in the middle. The CDR3 has 15 residues. Looked up from germline, CDR1 is DFQATT and CDR2 is SNEGSKA (reference sequence). In nucleotides, the CDR3 is TGCAGTGCTAGGATCCCCTCGGCGGGTCCCTACGAGCAGTACTTC. Protein sequence: CSARIPSAGPYEQYF.

A note on this clonotype: This could be a read error, since a much larger clone is one nucleotide away. This rearrangement joins TRBV20-1 to TRBJ2-1, with 11 bases identical to TRBD2. Germline V gives CDR1 DFQATT, CDR2 SNEGSKA (reference sequence). This CDR3 comprises 16 residues. The CDR3 sequence: CCARDSVAGGNNEQFF. CDR3 DNA: TGCTGTGCTAGAGACTCCGTAGCGGGAGGGAACAATGAGCAGTTCTTC.